The 2 T cell receptor beta chains below all came from one sample that was sequenced in a study of OX40 agonist ivuxolimab in advanced cancers. Assay used: immunoSEQ multiplex PCR; TCRdb lists only in-frame clones, some missing. The table records some 19,000 clones, 83% of them present only once. The source material was CD4+ or CD8+ T cells sorted from blood, sampled in a trial of the OX40 agonist ivuxolimab. The receptors were gathered from an adult with an advanced solid tumor such as melanoma, head and neck, liver or kidney cancer.

The chain recombines TRBV6-1 with TRBJ1-4, with TRBD1 matching over 11 bases. Germline V gene data show CDR1 as MNHNS and CDR2 as SASEGT. The CDR3 sequence is 15 residues long. Trimming at V came to 5 bases and at J to 8 bases, leaving 7 bases not matched to a gene. CDR3 loop: CASSLRGDRGEKLFF. CDR3 DNA sequence: TGTGCCAGCAGTCTAAGGGGGGACAGGGGGGAAAAACTGTTTTTT.

The chain carries TRBV4-1 and TRBJ1-2; D call uncertain. Germline V CDR1 and CDR2: MGHRA, YSYEKL. The CDR3 is 13 residues long. Trimming removed 1 base from V and 6 bases from J, with 9 bases in between. The CDR3: CASSQVDRNGYTF. The CDR3 bases are TGCGCCAGCAGCCAAGTGGACCGCAATGGCTACACCTTC.